The entry that follows covers one T cell receptor (beta chain) sequence. Generated by immunoSEQ multiplex PCR, the TCRdb table keeps only in-frame clones and is missing some. The sample yields about 210,000 clones, 70% to 90% seen once. The ends lost 10 bases at V and 0 bases at J; junction bases unmatched: 8. The length of the CDR3 is 14 residues. Germline V lookup: CDR1 ENHRY, CDR2 SYGVKD. The sample originates from a study of blood T cell repertoires in COVID-19. This sequence originates from a woman between 65 and 79 years old with COVID-19, enrolled during active disease. The V call is TRBV10-3, the J call TRBJ2-7, with 8 bases aligning to TRBD1. The specimen sequenced was peripheral blood. The DNA for the CDR3 is TGTGCCACCAGACAGGGGCCAGACTCCTACGAGCAGTACTTC. This translates into CATRQGPDSYEQYF.